What follows are 14 T cell receptor beta chains derived from one specimen sequenced in a study of blood T cells in healthy people across ages. A sample-barcoded 5' primer and a J-beta primer mix were used in a second PCR of about 6 to 12 cycles. TCRdb processed the 5' RACE reads anew with MiXCR; each CDR3 protein has one entry. The sample contains 550,000 to 750,000 distinct CDR3 sequences, 20% to 25% of which appear only once. Sequenced: blood. The receptors derive from a man aged 70-80 years in good health.

The chain recombines TRBV5-1 with TRBJ2-5, with 8 bases matching TRBD1. J lost 4 bases, V lost 7 bases, and 9 bases had no gene match. The CDR3 loop spans 14 amino acids. The germline V gene encodes CDR1 SGHRS and CDR2 YFSETQ. CDR3 in amino acids: CASVSGRGPETQYF. The CDR3 nucleotides are TGCGCCAGCGTTTCCGGCAGGGGGCCAGAGACCCAGTACTTC.

The chain employs TRBV20-1 and TRBJ2-3; 7 nucleotides match TRBD2. The CDR3 spans 13 residues. V lost 5 bases and J lost 4; bases outside the gene matches: 6. Germline CDR1 DFQATT, CDR2 SNEGSKA (reference sequence). The CDR3, as DNA: TGCAGTGCTCGCGGGAGTTTCGCAGATACGCAGTATTTT. It translates to CSARGSFADTQYF.

This clonotype was observed at least ten times. The gene calls are TRBV3-1 and TRBJ1-2, with a tentative D call TRBD1 (5 bases). This CDR3 has 13 amino acids. The germline V and J ends were trimmed by 1 base and 8 bases, with 11 bases remaining between them. The germline V gene has CDR1 LGHDT and CDR2 YNNKEL (reference sequence). CDR3 coding DNA: TGTGCCAGCAGCCAAGTGTCGCGGGGGGGCTACACCTTC. It encodes CASSQVSRGGYTF.

This clonotype has just a few counts. The chain carries TRBV11-2 and TRBJ2-5; no reliable D call. The end of the DNA aligns better with TRBJ2-1, so the J call may be wrong. Germline V CDR1 and CDR2: SGHAT, FQNNGV. The CDR3 is 18 amino acids. The CDR3 sequence: CASSSNFWVQNLYNEQFF. For the CDR3, the DNA is TGTGCCAGCAGCTCTAACTTTTGGGTACAGAACCTCTACAATGAGCAGTTCTTC.

Only a few counts were recorded for this clonotype. The gene calls are TRBV29-1 and TRBJ2-7, with 8 bases that match TRBD1. CDR1 is SQVTM and CDR2 is ANQGSEA in the germline V gene. Trimming cost V 4 bases and J 0 bases; bases outside gene matches: 8. The CDR3 sequence is 15 residues long. CDR3 bases: TGCAGCGTTGTGCCACAGGGGGATAGCTCCTACGAGCAGTACTTC. Encoded protein: CSVVPQGDSSYEQYF.

There are a few counts of this clonotype. This rearrangement joins TRBV20-1 to TRBJ2-6; D is possibly TRBD2 (6 bases). CDR3 size: 15 residues. Germline V gene data show CDR1 as DFQATT and CDR2 as SNEGSKA (reference sequence). Trimming took 0 bases from V and 6 from J, leaving 12 bases between them. The CDR3 sequence: CSARDPRESANVLTF. Here the CDR3 DNA reads TGCAGTGCTAGAGATCCGCGGGAATCGGCCAACGTCCTGACTTTC.

As for this clonotype: The germline gene is not matched at one end of the junction; a read error may be the cause. The J gene is TRBJ2-7, the V gene TRBV3-1, with a possible D match to TRBD2 (5 bases). Looked up from germline, CDR1 is LGHDT and CDR2 is YNNKEL (reference sequence). CDR3 length: 13 residues. Here the CDR3 DNA reads TGTGCCAGCAGAAAGGACGGAGGCTACGAGCAATACTTC. It specifies CASRKDGGYEQYF.

The V and J genes are TRBV2 and TRBJ2-7; 7 bases match TRBD1. Germline trimming cut 5 bases from V and 2 bases from J; bases unmatched to any gene: 6. This CDR3 has 14 residues. Germline assignment: CDR1 SNHLY and CDR2 FYNNEI. This chain's CDR3 is CASSSDRVTYEQYF. The DNA of the CDR3 is TGTGCCAGCAGTTCCGACAGGGTCACCTACGAGCAGTACTTC.

This clonotype has just a few counts. The chain employs TRBV2 and TRBJ2-7, with a tentative D call TRBD1 (7 bases). CDR1 is SNHLY, CDR2 FYNNEI, per germline. The length of the CDR3 is 15 residues. Trimming took off 6 bases at V and 4 bases at J, with 19 bases between the two ends. CDR3 in amino acids: CASSRTGGSGYEQYF. CDR3 coding DNA: TGTGCCAGCAGCCGGACAGGAGGAAGCGGGTACGAGCAGTACTTC.

This clonotype was observed many times. One end of the junction is discordant with germline, which a read error may explain. The genes are TRBV5-1 and TRBJ1-4, with D tentatively TRBD1 (6 bases). Germline V gives CDR1 SGHRS, CDR2 YFSETQ. The CDR3 length is 14 residues. CDR3 sequence reads: CASSSQGTNEKLFF. The CDR3 DNA is TGTGCCAGCAGCTCTCAGGGGACTAATGAAAAACTGTTTTTT.

This clonotype was detected only a few times. The J gene is TRBJ2-5, the V gene TRBV20-1; 7 bases map to TRBD2. The CDR3 covers 16 residues. Germline V gene sequence: CDR1 DFQATT, CDR2 SNEGSKA (reference sequence). With V trimmed by 5 bases and J by 4 bases, 16 bases remained unmatched. The CDR3 region has the DNA TGCAGTGCTGAGGGTGGGGCGGGAGAATTACCAGAGACCCAGTACTTC. As protein: CSAEGGAGELPETQYF.

V gene TRBV6-2 or TRBV6-3 combines with J gene TRBJ2-5, with TRBD1 matching 7 bases. The J call is in doubt because the DNA end fits TRBJ2-1 better. Germline-derived CDR1 and CDR2 are MNHEY and SVGEGT. The CDR3 covers 17 residues. The CDR3 reads CASSYPLTGKDYNEQFF. The CDR3 DNA sequence: TGTGCCAGCAGTTACCCGTTGACAGGGAAAGACTACAATGAGCAGTTCTTC.

This clonotype was counted between two and nine times. The chain combines TRBV24-1 with TRBJ2-1; possible D gene TRBD2, 6 bases. The V and J ends lost 7 bases and 7 bases respectively, with 13 bases between them. The CDR3 totals 13 residues. CDR1 KGHDR and CDR2 SFDVKD come from the germline V gene. CDR3 nucleotide sequence: TGTGCCACCAGGGAAAACGGGGGTAATGAGCAGTTCTTC. Its translation is CATRENGGNEQFF.

The chain employs TRBV28 and TRBJ2-7, with 8 bases identical to TRBD2. V dropped 2 bases and J dropped 2; count of bases not matched to a gene: 2. The V gene's germline CDR1 is MDHEN and CDR2 SYDVKM. This CDR3 comprises 14 residues. CDR3 sequence (DNA): TGTGCCAGCAGTTTACCGGGGGGGCCCTACGAGCAGTACTTC. It is translated as CASSLPGGPYEQYF.